This TCR beta chain was identified in a study of PD-L1 blockade in urothelial cancer. Background on the study: As for prior chemotherapy regimens, patients had received 0 to 3.

This clone was recorded only once. Locally advanced or metastatic urothelial carcinoma affected all patients. Libraries were prepared by immunoSEQ multiplex PCR; TCRdb keeps only in-frame clonotypes and omits some of them. Here the sample spans about 25,000 clones, roughly 80% being singletons. The germline V and J ends were trimmed by 2 bases and 3 bases, with 6 bases remaining between them. The germline V gene has CDR1 SGHTA and CDR2 FQGTGA. The CDR3 covers 13 residues. The material was PBMCs, obtained around atezolizumab (anti-PD-L1) treatment. The source of this sequence is a man in his 70s with urothelial cancer. The gene calls are TRBV7-3 and TRBJ2-3; no firm D call. The CDR3 protein is CASSLVRTDTQYF. The CDR3 nucleotides are TGTGCCAGCAGCTTAGTCCGGACAGATACGCAGTATTTT.